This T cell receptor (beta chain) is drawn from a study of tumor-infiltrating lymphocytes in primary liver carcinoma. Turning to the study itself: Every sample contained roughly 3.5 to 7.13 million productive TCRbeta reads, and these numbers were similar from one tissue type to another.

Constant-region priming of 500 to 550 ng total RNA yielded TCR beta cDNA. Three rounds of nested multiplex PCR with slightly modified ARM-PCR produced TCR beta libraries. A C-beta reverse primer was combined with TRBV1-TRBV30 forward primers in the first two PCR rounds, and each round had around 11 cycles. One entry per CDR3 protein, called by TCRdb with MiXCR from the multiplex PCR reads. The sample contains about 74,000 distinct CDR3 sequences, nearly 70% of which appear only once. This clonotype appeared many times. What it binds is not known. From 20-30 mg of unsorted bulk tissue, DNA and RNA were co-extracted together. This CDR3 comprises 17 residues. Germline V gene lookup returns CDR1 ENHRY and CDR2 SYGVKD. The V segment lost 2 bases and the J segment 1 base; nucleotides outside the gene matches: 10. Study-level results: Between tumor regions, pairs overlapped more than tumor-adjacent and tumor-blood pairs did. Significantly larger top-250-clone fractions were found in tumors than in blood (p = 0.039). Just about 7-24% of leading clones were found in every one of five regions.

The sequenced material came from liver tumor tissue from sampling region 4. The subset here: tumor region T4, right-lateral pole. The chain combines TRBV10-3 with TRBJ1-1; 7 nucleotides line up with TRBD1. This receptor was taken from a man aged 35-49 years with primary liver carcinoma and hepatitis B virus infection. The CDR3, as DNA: TGTGCCATCAGTGAGCGGACCCAGGGGGGGAAGAACACTGAAGCTTTCTTT. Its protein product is CAISERTQGGKNTEAFF.